This entry features one TCR beta chain sequence. The antigen is unknown. TCRdb keeps only in-frame clones here, not all; method: immunoSEQ multiplex PCR. Altogether some 30,000 clones are present, about nine tenths being singletons, with the ten largest covering 9.5% to 11%. The source of the sample is a study of T cell responses to AZD1222 COVID-19 vaccine. Study-wide points: Reportedly, nearly half of unique spike TCRs recognized epitopes outside B.1.351/B.1.1.7 mutations.

The source of this sequence is an adult who received the AZD1222 COVID-19 vaccine. The source material was peripheral blood, sampled 28 days after the second AZD1222 dose.

Here the CDR3 reads CASSQAPLNTEAFF. As DNA, the CDR3 is TGCGCCAGCAGCCAAGCCCCCCTGAACACTGAAGCTTTCTTT. This chain joins TRBV4-1 and TRBJ1-1; no clear D gene. V was clipped by 1 base and J by 0 bases, with 6 bases between them. Looked up from germline, CDR1 is MGHRA and CDR2 is YSYEKL. There are 14 residues in the CDR3.